The sequence of this T cell receptor (beta chain) was determined in a study of a mutant IDH1 vaccine in newly diagnosed glioma. Study-level background: Mean patient age was about 44 years; approximately 62% were male and roughly 38% female.

A remark on this clone: Its matching antigen is unknown.

TCRdb keeps only in-frame clones here, not all; method: immunoSEQ multiplex PCR. This repertoire shows over 50,000 clones, around 80% found once; its top ten account for more than 4%. V shed 5 bases and J shed 5 bases, with 12 bases lying between them. Per germline, CDR1 MNHNY and CDR2 SVGAGI (reference sequence). The CDR3 runs to 13 residues. The time point was: week 47, end of study. Vaccination comprised doses that each held 300 ug of mutant IDH1 20-mer peptide, plus topical imiquimod. Tumors from donors were new WHO grade 3 or 4 IDH1-mutant astrocytomas with ATRX loss. The V gene is TRBV6-6, the J gene TRBJ1-1; possibly TRBD1 for D (5 bases). Sequenced here: PBMCs, sampled from a glioma patient whose treatment included an IDH1 peptide vaccine. This sequence originates from a woman aged 40-49 years with glioma. Some clones in this sample may be carry-over from other donors' samples. CDR3 region: CASSAGRKTEAFF. CDR3 DNA sequence: TGTGCCAGCAGTGCGGGACGAAAGACTGAAGCTTTCTTT.